This T cell receptor beta chain was sequenced in a study of T cell responses to AZD1222 COVID-19 vaccine. CDR3 size: 14 residues. CDR1 PRHDT and CDR2 FYEKMQ come from the germline V gene (reference sequence). Trimming removed 6 bases from V and 6 bases from J; junction bases left unmatched: 8. Produced via immunoSEQ multiplex PCR; TCRdb's table is partial and in-frame only. Here the sample spans 100,000 to 150,000 clones, roughly 90% being singletons. V is TRBV13 and J is TRBJ2-4, with TRBD1 matching over 7 bases. This clonotype originated in an adult who received the MenACWY meningococcal vaccine as a control. Sequenced material: peripheral blood, taken 28 days after the second dose of the MenACWY control vaccine. CDR3 amino acids: CASSHQTGTNIQYF. The CDR3 DNA sequence: TGTGCCAGCAGTCACCAGACAGGGACAAACATTCAGTACTTC.